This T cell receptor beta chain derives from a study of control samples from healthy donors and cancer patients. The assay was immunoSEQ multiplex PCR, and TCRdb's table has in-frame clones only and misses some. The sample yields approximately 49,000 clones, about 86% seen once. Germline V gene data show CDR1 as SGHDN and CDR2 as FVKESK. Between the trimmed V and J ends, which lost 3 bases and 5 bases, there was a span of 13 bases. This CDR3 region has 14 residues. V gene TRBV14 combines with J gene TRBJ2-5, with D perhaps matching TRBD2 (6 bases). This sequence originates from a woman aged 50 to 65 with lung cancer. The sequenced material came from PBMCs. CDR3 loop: CASSQFNRGETQYF. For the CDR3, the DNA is TGTGCCAGCAGCCAGTTTAATCGGGGGGAGACCCAGTACTTC.